This TCR beta chain appears in the sequencing data of a study of CD8 T cells in Susac syndrome. The CDR3 contains 12 residues. Looked up from germline, CDR1 is SQVTM and CDR2 is ANQGSEA. Trimming cost V 6 bases and J 7 bases, with 16 bases left between them. This clonotype was found once. Random-hexamer reverse transcription was applied to roughly 0.45 to 1 ug RNA. Via MiXCR, TCRdb re-called the immunoSEQ multiplex PCR reads, giving one row per CDR3 protein. The sample records fewer than 150,000 distinct CDR3 sequences, 91% being singletons. This TCR was sampled from a human donor with multiple sclerosis. The rearrangement links TRBV29-1 to TRBJ2-7; D may be TRBD1 (6 bases). The material sequenced was CD8+ T cells from PBMCs. The CDR3 is CSVGATTAEQYF. The CDR3 DNA follows: TGCAGCGTGGGGGCTACAACGGCAGAGCAGTACTTC.